The rows below give T cell receptor beta chains drawn from one sample of a study of T-cell reconstitution after alpha-beta-depleted transplantation in children. TCRdb re-derived calls from the PCR reads in MiXCR, one entry per CDR3 protein. In the table there are more than 200,000 distinct CDR3 sequences, roughly 8.1% of which are singletons. The input for sequencing was PBMCs, mostly from graft donor cells, taken 360 days after TCRalphabeta/CD19-depleted stem cell transplant. These receptors all stem from a male patient between 2 and 10 years old who had a stem cell transplant for acute myeloid leukemia, so the T cells may come from the graft donor. CDR3s include the opening cysteine and the closing phenylalanine or tryptophan. D genes are given only for firm matches. Expanded clones are given a class, and other clones once, few, many or no size at all.

TRBV6-9	TRBD1	.	TRBJ1-1	TGTGCCAGCAGCCCTCACCCCGGGACAGGGGTACGAAGCACTGAAGCTTTCTTT	CASSPHPGTGVRSTEAFF
TRBV12-3/TRBV12-4	.	many	TRBJ2-1	TGTGCCAGCAGTTTAGGGGGAGGGGGGAGATGGGGTGAGCAGTTCTTC	CASSLGGGGRWGEQFF
TRBV7-2	TRBD2	many	TRBJ2-3	TGTGCCAGCAGACTAGCGGGAGGGGATACGCAGTATTTT	CASRLAGGDTQYF
TRBV29-1	.	many	TRBJ1-4	TGCAGCGTTGAAGAGGGAATGGGTGAAAAACTGTTTTTT	CSVEEGMGEKLFF
TRBV10-3	.	few	TRBJ2-3	TGTGCCATCAGCGTACAGCGCCCTGGAGATACGCAGTATTTT	CAISVQRPGDTQYF
TRBV12-3/TRBV12-4	TRBD2	many	TRBJ2-3	TGTGCCAGCAGTTTAACAGGACTAGCCTTCACAGATACGCAGTATTTT	CASSLTGLAFTDTQYF
TRBV4-3	.	many	TRBJ2-1	TGCGCCAGCAGCCAAGATCCTAGGATCGTCAATGAGCAGTTCTTC	CASSQDPRIVNEQFF
TRBV5-1	.	.	TRBJ1-2	TGCGCCAGCAGCTATGGGATCACTAACTATGGCTACACCTTC	CASSYGITNYGYTF
TRBV2	TRBD1	few	TRBJ1-1	TGTGCCAGCCAACCCGGGCGGACAGGGGGAAACACTGAAGCTTTCTTT	CASQPGRTGGNTEAFF
TRBV6-2/TRBV6-3	.	many	TRBJ2-6	TGTGCCAGCAGTTGGTGGGGCTCTGGGGCCAACGTCCTGACTTTC	CASSWWGSGANVLTF
TRBV7-8	.	few	TRBJ2-7	TGTGCCAGCAGCCGGGGGCAAGCCCGGTTTTACTACGAGCAGTACTTC	CASSRGQARFYYEQYF
TRBV20-1	.	.	TRBJ2-7	TGCAGTGGGCAGGGGCGGGGTTCCTACGAGCAGTACTTC	CSGQGRGSYEQYF
TRBV7-8	.	many	TRBJ2-3	TGTGCCAGCAGCTTAGCCCGCCTTGAGGCCCACACAGATACGCAGTATTTT	CASSLARLEAHTDTQYF
TRBV9	TRBD2	.	TRBJ2-2	TGTGCCAGCAGCAAGGGACTAGCTTTCACCGGGGAGCTGTTTTTT	CASSKGLAFTGELFF
TRBV7-3	TRBD2	.	TRBJ2-1	TGTGCCAGCAGGCAAAGCGGGGAATTCAATGAGCAGTTCTTC	CASRQSGEFNEQFF
TRBV7-7	TRBD1	few	TRBJ2-4	TGTGCTAGCAGCTCCGGACAGGGTGGGAACATTCAGTACTTC	CASSSGQGGNIQYF
TRBV7-3	.	few	TRBJ2-3	TGTGCCAGCAGCCCTAAGGGGGGAAATACGCAGTATTTT	CASSPKGGNTQYF
TRBV29-1	.	many	TRBJ2-1	TGCAGCGTTGTAAAAGGGGACGCCTACAATGAGCAGTTCTTC	CSVVKGDAYNEQFF
TRBV5-4	.	many	TRBJ1-1	TGTGCCAGCAGCTTGGCGCCAGATAGAACGATCACTGAAGCTTTCTTT	CASSLAPDRTITEAFF
TRBV6-1	TRBD1	few	TRBJ1-4	TGTGCCAGCAGGCGGAGGGGGCTGACTAATGAAAAACTGTTTTTT	CASRRRGLTNEKLFF
TRBV7-2	.	many	TRBJ1-1	TGTGCCAGCAACCCTTCGGGGGGGCGGGAAGCTTTCTTT	CASNPSGGREAFF
TRBV6-1	TRBD1	many	TRBJ2-2	TGTGCCAGCACCATGGGACAGGGGAACACCGGGGAGCTGTTTTTT	CASTMGQGNTGELFF
TRBV6-2/TRBV6-3	.	many	TRBJ2-7	TGTGCCAGCAGTTCGGGGCAGGGATGGGTCGAGCAGTACTTC	CASSSGQGWVEQYF
TRBV6-2/TRBV6-3	TRBD1	many	TRBJ2-1	TGTGCCAGCAGTCAGGAGTGGGACAGGGGGCTAAATGAGCAGTTCTTC	CASSQEWDRGLNEQFF
TRBV29-1	.	.	TRBJ2-5	TGCAGCGTTGTGAGACTAGATCAAGAGACCCAGTACTTC	CSVVRLDQETQYF